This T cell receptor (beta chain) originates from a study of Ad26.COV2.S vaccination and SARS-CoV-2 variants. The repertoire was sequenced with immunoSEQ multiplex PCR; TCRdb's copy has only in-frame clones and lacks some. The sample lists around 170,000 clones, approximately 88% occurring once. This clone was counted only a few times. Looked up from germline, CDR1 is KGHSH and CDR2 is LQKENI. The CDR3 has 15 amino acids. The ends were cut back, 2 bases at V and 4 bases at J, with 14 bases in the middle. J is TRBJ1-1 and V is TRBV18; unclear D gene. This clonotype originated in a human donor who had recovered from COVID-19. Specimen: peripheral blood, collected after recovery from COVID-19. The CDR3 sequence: CASSPRNPWGTEAFF. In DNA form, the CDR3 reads TGTGCCAGCTCACCAAGGAACCCTTGGGGCACTGAAGCTTTCTTT.